The present entry profiles one T cell receptor beta chain with its context. The target antigen is unknown. Germline CDR1 reads MNHEY; CDR2 reads SVGAGI. This CDR3 region has 15 residues. J was trimmed by 9 bases and V by 5 bases; bases with no gene match: 6. Primers: 60 Vbeta forward and 13 Jbeta reverse. TCRdb's copy holds only in-frame clones and misses some; the assay was immunoSEQ multiplex PCR. The table includes 100,000 or so clones, 76% detected once. This record comes from a study of cytomegalovirus exposure and HLA in healthy donors. Study outcomes and limitations: The authors enumerated over 150 TCR beta chains as linked to cytomegalovirus. Certain indistinguishable V segments, among them TRBV6-2 and TRBV6-3, were excluded.

This sequence joins TRBV6-5 and TRBJ2-3; TRBD2 agrees at 15 bases. The TCR sequence derives from a man in his forties in good health and CMV-seronegative. Sequencing used PBMCs. CDR3 loop: CASSPPGLAGGTQYF. The CDR3 coding sequence is TGTGCCAGCAGTCCGCCGGGACTAGCGGGGGGAACGCAGTATTTT.